The 32 T cell receptor beta chains listed next were all sequenced from one sample in a study of OX40 agonist ivuxolimab in advanced cancers. Data came from immunoSEQ multiplex PCR; TCRdb stores just in-frame clones and leaves some out. The data contain some 23,000 clones, around 80% of them seen just once; the ten biggest clones take up roughly 14%. The material was CD4+ or CD8+ T cells sorted from blood, obtained in a trial of the OX40 agonist ivuxolimab. All receptors come from an adult with an advanced solid tumor such as melanoma, head and neck, liver or kidney cancer.

Here the CDR3 reads CASGEKRRANYGYTF. The CDR3 nucleotides are TGTGCCAGCGGCGAAAAAAGACGGGCTAACTATGGCTACACCTTC. V gene TRBV2 combines with J gene TRBJ1-2; D is unclear. The V end was cut by 8 bases, the J end by 0 bases, with 16 bases between. The CDR3 contains 15 residues. Germline CDR1 and CDR2: SNHLY and FYNNEI.

The V gene is TRBV27, the J gene TRBJ2-7; D may be TRBD1 or TRBD2 (5 bases each). The CDR3 sequence is 15 residues long. V lost 5 bases and J lost 1, with 15 bases in between. CDR1 MNHEY and CDR2 SMNVEV come from the germline V gene (reference sequence). The CDR3 here is CASSVRDGSSYEQYF. The CDR3 coding sequence is TGTGCCAGCAGTGTGAGGGACGGATCTTCCTACGAGCAGTACTTC.

The rearrangement links TRBV6-5 to TRBJ1-1; D is uncertain. The germline V and J ends were trimmed by 5 bases and 1 base, with 8 bases remaining between them. This CDR3 contains 13 residues. Germline-derived CDR1 and CDR2 are MNHEY and SVGAGI. CDR3 DNA: TGTGCCAGCAGTCCACGGGAGAACACTGAAGCTTTCTTT. This encodes CASSPRENTEAFF.

The rearrangement joins TRBV9 to TRBJ2-4, with 8 nucleotides matching TRBD2. CDR3 length equals 16 residues. Unmatched junction bases numbered 11, after V lost 4 bases and J lost 5 bases. Germline V lookup: CDR1 SGDLS, CDR2 YYNGEE. DNA for the CDR3: TGTGCCAGCAGCCGGGATGTAGCGGGGTCCCAAAACATTCAGTACTTC. It translates to CASSRDVAGSQNIQYF.

J is TRBJ2-1 and V is TRBV19; either TRBD1 or TRBD2 may fit D (5 bases each). CDR1 is LNHDA and CDR2 is SQIVND in the germline V gene (reference sequence). The CDR3 extends over 13 amino acids. With 3 bases removed from V and 7 bases from J, the gap between germline ends came to 10 bases. The CDR3 nucleotides read TGTGCCAGTAGTATCGGGGACGGTAATGAGCAGTTCTTC. This translates into CASSIGDGNEQFF.

Here the CDR3 DNA reads TGTGCCAGCAGTTACTCAGGGGACGGCAATCAGCCCCAGCATTTT. Protein: CASSYSGDGNQPQHF. V is TRBV6-9 and J is TRBJ1-5; D might be TRBD1 (6 bases). V lost 3 bases and J lost 2, with 11 bases in between. Germline CDR1 and CDR2: MNHGY and SVAAGI. The CDR3 consists of 15 residues.

This rearrangement joins TRBV7-8 to TRBJ2-7, with 8 bases fitting TRBD1. CDR3 length: 15 amino acids. Germline assignment: CDR1 SGHVS and CDR2 FQNEAQ. V lost 4 bases, J lost 0 bases, and 5 bases stayed unmatched. In nucleotides, the CDR3 is TGTGCCAGCAGCTATCGGGACAGGAGCTCCTACGAGCAGTACTTC. Its translation: CASSYRDRSSYEQYF.

The chain recombines TRBV6-5 with TRBJ2-7; D remains unclear. This CDR3 region has 14 residues. Germline CDR1 MNHEY, CDR2 SVGAGI. Trimming left V 2 bases short and J 1 base short, with 9 bases between. This CDR3 reads CASSYESGSYEQYF. The CDR3 DNA follows: TGTGCCAGCAGTTACGAATCAGGTTCCTACGAGCAGTACTTC.

This chain connects TRBV7-9 to TRBJ2-2; D is undetermined. The germline V gene has CDR1 SEHNR and CDR2 FQNEAQ (reference sequence). Between the trimmed V and J ends, which lost 3 bases and 6 bases, there was a span of 8 bases. This CDR3 is built from 13 residues. CDR3 DNA sequence: TGTGCCAGCAGCTTGACTGGTGCCGGGGAGCTGTTTTTT. It is translated as CASSLTGAGELFF.

The chain joins TRBV7-9 to TRBJ2-1, with 10 bases that match TRBD2. The ends lost 6 bases at V and 5 bases at J; junction bases unmatched: 7. The CDR3 length is 15 residues. Germline CDR1 is SEHNR and CDR2 is FQNEAQ (reference sequence). The CDR3 DNA sequence: TGTGCCAGCAGGTCAGCGGGGGGGATAAACAATGAGCAGTTCTTC. Translating it yields CASRSAGGINNEQFF.

The chain recombines TRBV4-3 with TRBJ1-1; tentative D call: TRBD1 (6 bases). Per germline, CDR1 LGHNA and CDR2 YSLEER. The germline V and J ends were trimmed by 0 bases and 3 bases, with 11 bases remaining between them. The CDR3 covers 15 residues. The CDR3 sequence: CASSQERGSDTEAFF. The DNA for the CDR3 is TGCGCCAGCAGCCAAGAAAGGGGGTCGGACACTGAAGCTTTCTTT.

This clone was counted only a few times. This chain joins TRBV27 and TRBJ2-7; 7 bases map to TRBD2. CDR3 length equals 15 residues. Germline V gene lookup returns CDR1 MNHEY and CDR2 SMNVEV (reference sequence). The trim removed 1 base at V and 2 bases at J, leaving 5 bases unmatched. DNA of the CDR3: TGTGCCAGCAGTTTATATAGCGGGCGAGCCTACGAGCAGTACTTC. Its protein is CASSLYSGRAYEQYF.

In its sample, this clone was seen once. The gene calls are TRBV5-5 and TRBJ2-5; D remains ambiguous. The CDR3 runs to 12 residues. Germline V gives CDR1 SGHKS, CDR2 YYEKEE (reference sequence). The V gene lost 1 base and the J gene lost 5 bases, with 6 bases spanning the gap. The CDR3 loop reads CASSLHRETQYF. For the CDR3, the DNA is TGTGCCAGCAGCTTGCACCGCGAGACCCAGTACTTC.

V usage is TRBV19 and J usage is TRBJ2-7, with 7 bases lining up with TRBD1. V gave up 6 bases and J gave up 5 bases; unmatched junction bases: 16. The CDR3 contains 16 residues. Germline values: CDR1 LNHDA, CDR2 SQIVND (reference sequence). CDR3 protein: CASSPRGDRAVHEQYF. CDR3 sequence (DNA): TGTGCCAGTAGCCCGAGGGGCGACAGGGCGGTCCACGAGCAGTACTTC.

The J gene is TRBJ2-7, the V gene TRBV7-6; 9 bases are a match to TRBD1. Trimming took 4 bases from V and 4 from J; bases not matched to a gene: 8. CDR3 length equals 15 residues. CDR1 SGHVS and CDR2 FNYEAQ come from the germline V gene. CDR3 nucleotide sequence: TGTGCCAGCAGCTCGGACAGGGGAGGTCCTTACGAGCAGTACTTC. Protein sequence: CASSSDRGGPYEQYF.

The chain employs TRBV7-9 and TRBJ2-5; a possible D gene is TRBD2 (6 bases). V was trimmed by 5 bases and J by 0 bases, leaving 16 bases between them. The CDR3 is 16 amino acids. Germline V lookup: CDR1 SEHNR, CDR2 FQNEAQ (reference sequence). As DNA, the CDR3 is TGTGCCAGCAGCCCGCCGATGGTAGCGGACCAAGAGACCCAGTACTTC. Residues: CASSPPMVADQETQYF.

The rearrangement links TRBV9 to TRBJ2-1; D is possibly TRBD1 (5 bases). This CDR3 comprises 15 residues. V was shortened by 1 base and J by 8 bases, with 16 bases between the two germline ends. Germline V gene data show CDR1 as SGDLS and CDR2 as YYNGEE. CDR3 protein: CASSVSQGIKYEQFF. The CDR3, as DNA: TGTGCCAGCAGCGTAAGCCAGGGTATAAAATATGAGCAGTTCTTC.

The chain couples TRBV6-6 to TRBJ2-5, with D uncertain. V was cut by 0 bases and J by 2 bases, with 4 bases left in between. CDR1 and CDR2 from the germline V gene are MNHNY and SVGAGI (reference sequence). The CDR3 covers 13 residues. CDR3 sequence (DNA): TGTGCCAGCAGTTACTCTACACAAGAGACCCAGTACTTC. It codes for CASSYSTQETQYF.

This clone was counted only a few times. The chain has TRBV6-5 and TRBJ1-2; D possibly corresponds to TRBD1 (6 bases). This CDR3 region has 14 residues. Germline V gene sequence: CDR1 MNHEY, CDR2 SVGAGI. The V and J ends lost 1 base and 4 bases respectively, with 10 bases between them. CDR3 sequence: CASSYFGDIYGYTF. In nucleotides, the CDR3 is TGTGCCAGCAGTTACTTCGGGGACATCTATGGCTACACCTTC.

V usage is TRBV2 and J usage is TRBJ2-7; D is tentatively TRBD1 or TRBD2 (5 bases each). This CDR3 contains 17 residues. Trimming shortened V by 1 base and J by 1 base, and 17 bases separated the two germline ends. CDR1 is SNHLY, CDR2 FYNNEI, per germline. CDR3 protein: CASSEVVFGAESYEQYF. The CDR3 region has the DNA TGTGCCAGCAGTGAAGTCGTGTTCGGGGCGGAATCCTACGAGCAGTACTTC.

The chain couples TRBV7-9 to TRBJ1-2, with 8 bases matching TRBD1. The CDR3 is made up of 15 amino acids. V shed 4 bases and J 0 bases; nucleotides not matched to a gene: 4. Looked up from germline, CDR1 is SEHNR and CDR2 is FQNEAQ (reference sequence). CDR3 DNA sequence: TGTGCCAGCAGCTCCGACAGGGGTTCTAACTATGGCTACACCTTC. This encodes CASSSDRGSNYGYTF.

This clone was observed a single time. The gene calls are TRBV4-3 and TRBJ1-3; D is uncertain. The V end lost 3 bases, the J end lost 4 bases, and 7 bases lay between the germline ends. Germline V gene sequence: CDR1 LGHNA, CDR2 YSLEER. The CDR3 length is 13 residues. CDR3 loop: CASSQIFGNTIYF. The CDR3 nucleotides read TGCGCCAGCAGCCAGATTTTCGGAAACACCATATATTTT.

The chain couples TRBV6-4 to TRBJ2-3, with D possibly matching TRBD2 (5 bases). The CDR3 loop spans 15 amino acids. Germline assignment: CDR1 MRHNA and CDR2 SNTAGT. Trimming took 3 bases from V and 2 from J, leaving 12 bases between them. DNA of the CDR3: TGTGCCAGCAGTGAGAGCGGCCGCTACACAGATACGCAGTATTTT. It yields the protein CASSESGRYTDTQYF.

The gene calls are TRBV21-1 and TRBJ2-7. TRBV21-1 is given as a pseudogene. This CDR3 spans 14 amino acids. The CDR3 protein is CASSVYGREGEQYF. DNA for the CDR3: TGTGCCAGCAGCGTATACGGACGCGAAGGGGAGCAGTACTTC.

For this clone: The same CDR3 can be traced to other DNA sequences in this sample. The chain links TRBV9 to TRBJ2-7; tentatively, D is TRBD1 (5 bases). Trimming cost V 3 bases and J 1 base, with 11 bases left between them. The germline CDR1 and CDR2 sequences are SGDLS and YYNGEE. The CDR3 runs to 14 residues. CDR3 in amino acids: CASSAFTGSYEQYF. The CDR3 region has the DNA TGTGCCAGCAGCGCTTTCACAGGTTCCTACGAGCAGTACTTC.

The CDR3 nucleotides read TGTGCCATCAGTGAGGCTTACCACGGACAGCGTTCCGATCAGCCCCAGCATTTT. Protein sequence: CAISEAYHGQRSDQPQHF. The genes are TRBV10-3 and TRBJ1-5; possibly TRBD1 for D (6 bases). V lost 2 bases, J lost 5 bases, and 22 bases lay in between. The CDR3 runs 18 residues. Germline CDR1 and CDR2: ENHRY and SYGVKD.

The chain couples TRBV11-3 to TRBJ2-7; no reliable D call. Germline CDR1 and CDR2: SGHNT and YENEEA. With 5 bases removed from V and 3 bases from J, the gap between germline ends came to 11 bases. The CDR3 spans 13 residues. Written as DNA, the CDR3 is TGTGCCAGCAGCCCAGCCCACAGCTACGAGCAGTACTTC. Its protein is CASSPAHSYEQYF.

The table lists this clone with a count of one. The chain combines TRBV7-8 with TRBJ1-4; possibly TRBD1 for D (5 bases). This CDR3 is 15 amino acids long. The germline gives CDR1 SGHVS, CDR2 FQNEAQ. V gave up 3 bases and J gave up 4 bases, with 12 bases separating them. In nucleotides, the CDR3 is TGTGCCAGCAGCTTGTCGGGGCTTCTTAATGAAAAACTGTTTTTT. Residues: CASSLSGLLNEKLFF.

This sequence joins TRBV4-3 and TRBJ2-6, with 7 bases matching TRBD1. With V trimmed by 0 bases and J by 2 bases, 1 base remained unmatched. CDR3 length: 16 residues. Per the germline V gene, CDR1 is LGHNA and CDR2 is YSLEER. The DNA for the CDR3 is TGCGCCAGCAGCCAAGATCAGGGGGCTGGGGCCAACGTCCTGACTTTC. This translates into CASSQDQGAGANVLTF.

This clone was observed a handful of times. V gene TRBV10-1 combines with J gene TRBJ2-5; TRBD1 matches at 7 bases. CDR1 is WNHNN, CDR2 SYGVQD, per germline (reference sequence). J gave up 5 bases and V 6 bases, and 6 bases lay outside the gene matches. CDR3 size: 13 residues. CDR3 sequence: CASSETGSETQYF. Here the CDR3 DNA reads TGCGCCAGCAGCGAGACAGGGTCCGAGACCCAGTACTTC.

About this clone: The same CDR3 is also encoded by other DNA sequences in this sample. The rearrangement uses TRBV20-1 and TRBJ1-1; D remains unclear. The CDR3 covers 11 residues. V lost 0 bases and J 3 bases, leaving 2 bases between the germline ends. Germline values: CDR1 DFQATT, CDR2 SNEGSKA (reference sequence). The CDR3 DNA follows: TGCAGTGCTAGAGATTACACTGAAGCTTTCTTT. This gives the protein CSARDYTEAFF.

This clone was observed a few times. The chain is built from TRBV19 and TRBJ2-1; 7 nucleotides line up with TRBD1. Trimming at V came to 6 bases and at J to 3 bases, leaving 17 bases not matched to a gene. The CDR3 loop spans 18 amino acids. Germline V gene data show CDR1 as LNHDA and CDR2 as SQIVND (reference sequence). The CDR3 is CASRQRDTGAINYNEQFF. The CDR3 bases are TGTGCCAGTAGACAACGTGACACAGGGGCCATAAACTACAATGAGCAGTTCTTC.